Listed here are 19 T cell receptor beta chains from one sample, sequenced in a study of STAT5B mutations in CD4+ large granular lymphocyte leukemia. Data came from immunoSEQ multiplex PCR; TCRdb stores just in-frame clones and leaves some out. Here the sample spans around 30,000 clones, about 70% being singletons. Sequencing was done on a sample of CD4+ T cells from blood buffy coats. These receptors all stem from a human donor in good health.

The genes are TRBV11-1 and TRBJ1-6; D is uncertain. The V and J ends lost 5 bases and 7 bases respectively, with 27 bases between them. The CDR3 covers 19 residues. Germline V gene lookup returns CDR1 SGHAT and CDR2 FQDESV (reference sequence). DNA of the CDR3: TGTGCCAGCAGCCCACATGGTAGAGGGCAACAGAGGAGGAATTCACCCCTCCACTTT. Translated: CASSPHGRGQQRRNSPLHF. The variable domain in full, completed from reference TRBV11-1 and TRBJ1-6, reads EAEVAQSPRYKITEKSQAVAFWCDPISGHATLYWYRQILGQGPELLVQFQDESVVDDSQLPKDRFSAERLKGVDSTLKIQPAELGDSAMYLCASSPHGRGQQRRNSPLHFGNGTRLTVT.

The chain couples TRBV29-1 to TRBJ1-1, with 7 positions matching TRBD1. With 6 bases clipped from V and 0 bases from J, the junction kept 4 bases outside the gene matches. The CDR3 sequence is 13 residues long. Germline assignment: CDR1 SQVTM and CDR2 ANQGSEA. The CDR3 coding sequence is TGCAGCGTCCTTGACAGGGTGAACACTGAAGCTTTCTTT. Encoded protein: CSVLDRVNTEAFF.

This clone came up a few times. The CDR3 nucleotides read TGTGCCAGCTCCCCAGGGACAGTGAATGAAGCTTTCTTT. It codes for CASSPGTVNEAFF. V and J are TRBV18 and TRBJ1-1; 7 bases line up with TRBD1. Germline values: CDR1 KGHSH, CDR2 LQKENI. Trimming cost V 6 bases and J 7 bases; bases outside gene matches: 8. CDR3 length equals 13 residues.

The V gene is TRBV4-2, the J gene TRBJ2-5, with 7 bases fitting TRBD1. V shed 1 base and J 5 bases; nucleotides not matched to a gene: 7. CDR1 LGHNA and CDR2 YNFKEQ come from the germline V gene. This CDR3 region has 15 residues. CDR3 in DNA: TGTGCCAGCAGCCAAGGGGACAGCGCTATGGAGACCCAGTACTTC. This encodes CASSQGDSAMETQYF.

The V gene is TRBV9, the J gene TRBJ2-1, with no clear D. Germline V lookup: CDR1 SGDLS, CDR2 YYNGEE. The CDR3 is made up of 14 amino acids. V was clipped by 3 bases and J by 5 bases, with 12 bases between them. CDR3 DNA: TGTGCCAGCAGCGCCACCCCAGCGAACAATGAGCAGTTCTTC. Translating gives CASSATPANNEQFF. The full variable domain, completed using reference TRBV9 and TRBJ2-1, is DSGVTQTPKHLITATGQRVTLRCSPRSGDLSVYWYQQSLDQGLQFLIQYYNGEERAKGNILERFSAQQFPDLHSELNLSSLELGDSALYFCASSATPANNEQFFGPGTRLTVL.

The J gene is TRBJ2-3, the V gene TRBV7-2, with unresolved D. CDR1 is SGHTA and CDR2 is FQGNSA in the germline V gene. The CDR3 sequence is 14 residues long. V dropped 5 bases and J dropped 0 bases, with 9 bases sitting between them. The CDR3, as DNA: TGTGCCAGCAGCCCAGAGTTTAGCACAGATACGCAGTATTTT. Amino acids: CASSPEFSTDTQYF.

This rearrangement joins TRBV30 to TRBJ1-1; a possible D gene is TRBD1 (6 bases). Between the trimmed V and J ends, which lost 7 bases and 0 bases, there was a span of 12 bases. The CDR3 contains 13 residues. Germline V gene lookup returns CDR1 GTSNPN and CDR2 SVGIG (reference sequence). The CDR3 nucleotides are TGTGCCTCTTCGGGACACCTGAACACTGAAGCTTTCTTT. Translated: CASSGHLNTEAFF.

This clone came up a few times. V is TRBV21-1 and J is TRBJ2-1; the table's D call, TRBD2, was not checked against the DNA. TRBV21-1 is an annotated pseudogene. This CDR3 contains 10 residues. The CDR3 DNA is TGTGCCAGCAGGGTGAGTGAGCAGTTCTTC. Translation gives CASRVSEQFF.

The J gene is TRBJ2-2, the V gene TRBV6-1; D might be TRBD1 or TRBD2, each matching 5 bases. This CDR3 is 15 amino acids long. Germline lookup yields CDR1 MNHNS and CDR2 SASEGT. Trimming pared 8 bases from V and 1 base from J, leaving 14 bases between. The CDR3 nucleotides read TGTGCCAGCGGGGGAGCAGGATGGAACACCGGGGAGCTGTTTTTT. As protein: CASGGAGWNTGELFF.

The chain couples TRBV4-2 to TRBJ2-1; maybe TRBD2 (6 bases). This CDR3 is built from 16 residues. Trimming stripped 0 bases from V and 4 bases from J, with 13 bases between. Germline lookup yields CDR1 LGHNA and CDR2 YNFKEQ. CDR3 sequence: CASSQDLRTIYNEQFF. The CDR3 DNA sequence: TGTGCCAGCAGCCAAGATCTCAGGACTATTTACAATGAGCAGTTCTTC.

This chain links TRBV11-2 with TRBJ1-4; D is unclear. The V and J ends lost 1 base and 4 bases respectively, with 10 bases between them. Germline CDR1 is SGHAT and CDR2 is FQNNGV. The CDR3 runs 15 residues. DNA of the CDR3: TGTGCCAGCAGCTTAGTAGGTGGCTTTAATGAAAAACTGTTTTTT. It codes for CASSLVGGFNEKLFF.

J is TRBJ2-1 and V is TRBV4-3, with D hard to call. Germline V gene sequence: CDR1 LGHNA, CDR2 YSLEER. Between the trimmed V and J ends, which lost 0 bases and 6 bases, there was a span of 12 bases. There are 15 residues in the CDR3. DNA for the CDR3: TGCGCCAGCAGCCAAGATGTTGCCGTAGGCAATGAGCAGTTCTTC. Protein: CASSQDVAVGNEQFF.

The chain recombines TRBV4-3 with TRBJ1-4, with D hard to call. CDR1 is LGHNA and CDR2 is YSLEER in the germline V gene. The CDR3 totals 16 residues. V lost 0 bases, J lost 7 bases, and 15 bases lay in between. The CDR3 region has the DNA TGCGCCAGCAGCCAAGAATACGGGGATGTAAGTGAAAAACTGTTTTTT. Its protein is CASSQEYGDVSEKLFF.

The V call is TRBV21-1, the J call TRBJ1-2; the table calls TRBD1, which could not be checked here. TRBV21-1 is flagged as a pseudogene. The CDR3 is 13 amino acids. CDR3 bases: TGTGCCAGCAGCAAAGACAGGGGCTGGGGCTACACCTTC. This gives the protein CASSKDRGWGYTF.

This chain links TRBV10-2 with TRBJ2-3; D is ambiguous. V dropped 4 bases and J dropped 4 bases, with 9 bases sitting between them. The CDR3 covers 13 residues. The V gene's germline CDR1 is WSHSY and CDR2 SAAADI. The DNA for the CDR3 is TGCGCCAGCAGTGGTCCTAGTTCAGATACGCAGTATTTT. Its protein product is CASSGPSSDTQYF.

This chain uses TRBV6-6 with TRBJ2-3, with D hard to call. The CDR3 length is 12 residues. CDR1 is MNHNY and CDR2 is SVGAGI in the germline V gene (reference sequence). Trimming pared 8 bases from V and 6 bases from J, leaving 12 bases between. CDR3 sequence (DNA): TGTGCCAGCCAAAATTTCGGGGATACGCAGTATTTT. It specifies CASQNFGDTQYF.

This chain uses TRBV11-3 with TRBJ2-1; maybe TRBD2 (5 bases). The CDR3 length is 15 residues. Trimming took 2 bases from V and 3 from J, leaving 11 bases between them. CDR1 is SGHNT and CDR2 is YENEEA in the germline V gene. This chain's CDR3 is CASSLRIGSYNEQFF. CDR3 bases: TGTGCCAGCAGCTTAAGGATAGGGAGCTACAATGAGCAGTTCTTC.

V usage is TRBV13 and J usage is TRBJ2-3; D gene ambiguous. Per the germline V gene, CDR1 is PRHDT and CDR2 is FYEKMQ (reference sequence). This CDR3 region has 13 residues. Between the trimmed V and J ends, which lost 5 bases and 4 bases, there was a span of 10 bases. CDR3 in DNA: TGTGCCAGCAGCGATTTGTTCGCAGATACGCAGTATTTT. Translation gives CASSDLFADTQYF.

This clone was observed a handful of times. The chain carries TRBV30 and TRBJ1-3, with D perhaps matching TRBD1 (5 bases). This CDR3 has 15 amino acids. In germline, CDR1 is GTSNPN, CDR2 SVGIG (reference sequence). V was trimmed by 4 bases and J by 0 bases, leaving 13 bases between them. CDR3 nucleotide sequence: TGTGCCTGGATCCACCGGGGGAGCTCTGGAAACACCATATATTTT. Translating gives CAWIHRGSSGNTIYF.